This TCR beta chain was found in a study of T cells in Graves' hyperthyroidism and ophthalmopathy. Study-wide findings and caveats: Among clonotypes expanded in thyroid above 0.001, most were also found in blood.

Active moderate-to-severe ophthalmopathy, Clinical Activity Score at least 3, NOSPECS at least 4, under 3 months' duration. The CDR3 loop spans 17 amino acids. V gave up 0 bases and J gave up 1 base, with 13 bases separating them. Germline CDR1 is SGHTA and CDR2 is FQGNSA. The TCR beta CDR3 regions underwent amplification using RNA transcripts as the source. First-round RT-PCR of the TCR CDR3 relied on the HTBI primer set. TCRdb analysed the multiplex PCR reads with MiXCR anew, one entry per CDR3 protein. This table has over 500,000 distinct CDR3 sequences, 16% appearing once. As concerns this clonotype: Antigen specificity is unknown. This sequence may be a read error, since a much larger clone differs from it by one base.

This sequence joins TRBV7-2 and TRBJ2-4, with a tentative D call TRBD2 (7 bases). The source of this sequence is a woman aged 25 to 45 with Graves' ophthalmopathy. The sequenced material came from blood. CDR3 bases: TGTGCCAGCAGCTTAGCAGGGGGGGGGGCGGCCAAAAACATTCAGTACTTC. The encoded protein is CASSLAGGGAAKNIQYF. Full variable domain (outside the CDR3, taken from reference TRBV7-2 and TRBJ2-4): GAGVSQSPSNKVTEKGKDVELRCDPISGHTALYWYRQSLGQGLEFLIYFQGNSAPDKSGLPSDRFSAERTGGSVSTLTIQRTQQEDSAVYLCASSLAGGGAAKNIQYFGAGTRLSVL.